This T cell receptor (beta chain) appears in the sequencing data of a study of shared clonotypes between healthy human individuals. Study-level results: Compared with memory subsets, naive subsets generally had larger estimated richness. Genetic and exposure-history diversity was limited by the small donor number.

CDR1 and CDR2 (germline): SGHNT, YYREEE (reference sequence). The CDR3 sequence is 15 residues long. V dropped 4 bases and J dropped 10; count of bases not matched to a gene: 10. As to this clone: Its target is not known.

Only in-frame clones appear in the TCRdb table, and some are missing; sequencing was by immunoSEQ multiplex PCR. The table lists nearly 1 million clones, roughly 72% of them singletons. The rearrangement uses TRBV5-4 and TRBJ1-6; 8 bases fit TRBD1. The sample consisted of memory CD4+ T cells sorted from blood. Subset specified: CD45RA-negative fraction. The TCR sequence derives from a man aged 18 to 30 in good health. CDR3 amino acids: CASSPFESGGSPLHF. CDR3 DNA: TGTGCCAGCAGCCCGTTTGAGTCAGGGGGCTCACCCCTCCACTTT.